This TCR beta chain stems from a study of T cell responses to AZD1222 COVID-19 vaccine. General study findings and limits: Only five to seven AZD1222 recipients were seropositive at baseline. Receipt of two AZD1222 doses was followed by a rise in Spike-specific TCR breadth and depth.

Comment on this clone: Antigen: not known.

The CDR3 has 12 residues. The V gene lost 6 bases and the J gene lost 3 bases, with 8 bases spanning the gap. CDR1 MNHEY and CDR2 SVGAGI come from the germline V gene. TCRdb's table, derived via immunoSEQ multiplex PCR, lists solely in-frame clones and lacks some. The table lists 120,000 to 150,000 clones, just over 90% of them singletons. The receptor was isolated from an adult in good health. Sample: peripheral blood, taken on day 0 of AZD1222 vaccination. The rearrangement links TRBV6-5 to TRBJ1-1; the D is unclear. The DNA for the CDR3 is TGTGCCAGCAGAGGGATTGACACTGAAGCTTTCTTT. Its translation: CASRGIDTEAFF.